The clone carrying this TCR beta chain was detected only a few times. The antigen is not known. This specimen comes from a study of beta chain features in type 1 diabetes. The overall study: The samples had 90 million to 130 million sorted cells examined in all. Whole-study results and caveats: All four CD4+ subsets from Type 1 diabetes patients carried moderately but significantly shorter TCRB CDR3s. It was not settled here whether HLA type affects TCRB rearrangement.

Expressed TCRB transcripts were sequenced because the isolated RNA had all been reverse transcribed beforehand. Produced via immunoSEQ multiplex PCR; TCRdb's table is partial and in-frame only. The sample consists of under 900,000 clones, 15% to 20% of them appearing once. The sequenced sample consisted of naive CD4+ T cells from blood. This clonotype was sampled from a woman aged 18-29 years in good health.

The CDR3 loop is CASSWTGNYPGTEAFF. The CDR3 DNA follows: TGTGCCAGCAGTTGGACAGGGAACTACCCGGGTACTGAAGCTTTCTTT. The chain joins TRBV6-5 to TRBJ1-1; 8 bases map to TRBD1. The CDR3 sequence is 16 residues long. J gave up 5 bases and V 4 bases, and 12 bases lay outside the gene matches. CDR1 and CDR2 from the germline V gene are MNHEY and SVGAGI.